This TCR beta chain was sequenced during a study of blood T cell repertoires in COVID-19. V was cut by 4 bases and J by 0 bases, with 8 bases left in between. The CDR3 sequence is 14 residues long. Germline loops: CDR1 SGHDT, CDR2 YYEEEE. Data came from immunoSEQ multiplex PCR; TCRdb stores just in-frame clones and leaves some out. The data contain tens of thousands of clones, more than 70% of them seen just once; the ten biggest clones take up under 3%. This chain connects TRBV5-6 to TRBJ1-3; D is unclear. The sequence derives from a man between 65 and 79 years old with COVID-19, enrolled during active disease. Sequencing input: peripheral blood. The CDR3 region has the DNA TGTGCCAGCAGCCTGACATACTCTGGAAACACCATATATTTT. As protein: CASSLTYSGNTIYF.